This TCR beta chain came from a study of beta chain features in type 1 diabetes. Averaging approximately 0.11 L, one heparinised blood draw was given by each donor. This clone was observed a handful of times. Its antigen is still unknown. Findings and caveats of the study: Type 1 diabetes patients had TCRB CDR3s that were shorter (moderately but significantly so) in all four CD4+ subsets. At VDJ recombination sites, type 1 diabetes patients had fewer insertions and more deleted nucleotides. Equally in patients and controls, PCR might preferentially amplify shorter templates.

As every portion of the isolated RNA was reverse transcribed, the sequencing read expressed TCRB transcripts. Libraries were prepared by immunoSEQ multiplex PCR; TCRdb keeps only in-frame clonotypes and omits some of them. The repertoire holds around 280,000 clones, with approximately 16% as singletons. The sequenced sample consisted of naive CD4+ T cells from blood. The receptor was isolated from a young man with type 1 diabetes.

CDR3 DNA sequence: TGTGCCAGCTCACCATCGGGACAGTATGGCTACACCTTC. It specifies CASSPSGQYGYTF. This sequence joins TRBV18 and TRBJ1-2, with TRBD1 identical over 7 bases. Per the germline V gene, CDR1 is KGHSH and CDR2 is LQKENI. The CDR3 is 13 residues long. V gave up 2 bases and J gave up 5 bases; unmatched junction bases: 2.